The 18 T cell receptor beta chains below all came from one sample that was sequenced in a study of T cell repertoires in cytomegalovirus infection. TCRdb called the reads again in MiXCR, with one record for every CDR3 protein. The sample yields a few hundred thousand distinct CDR3 sequences, 22% seen once. Their antigen targets remain unknown. The sequencing here drew on cultured PBMCs, taken from culture after CMV antigen stimulation. The receptors originated from a human donor in good health (CMV status not recorded). Some clones in this sample may be carry-over from other donors' samples.

The chain couples TRBV20-1 to TRBJ2-1; D call uncertain. Trimming left V 3 bases short and J 8 bases short, with 8 bases between. Germline V gene lookup returns CDR1 DFQATT and CDR2 SNEGSKA (reference sequence). The CDR3 consists of 11 residues. The CDR3 DNA reads as TGCAGTGCTAGGGTTGTAGATGAGCAGTTCTTC. Amino acid sequence: CSARVVDEQFF.

This clonotype was picked up a small number of times. DNA of the CDR3: TGTGCCAGCAGAACAACAGGGTCCTACGAGCAGTACGTC. It codes for CASRTTGSYEQYV. V usage is TRBV2 and J usage is TRBJ2-7, with D possibly being TRBD1 (6 bases). CDR3 length: 13 amino acids. Germline-derived CDR1 and CDR2 are SNHLY and FYNNEI. Trimming pared 6 bases from V and 1 base from J, leaving 10 bases between.

The V call is TRBV6-2 or TRBV6-3, the J call TRBJ1-1, with a tentative D call TRBD1 (6 bases). The V gene's germline CDR1 is MNHEY and CDR2 SVGEGT. Trimming shortened V by 6 bases and J by 1 base, and 6 bases separated the two germline ends. The CDR3 loop spans 12 amino acids. CDR3 nucleotides: TGTGCCAGCAGGACAGGGAACACTGAAGCTTTCTTT. Translating gives CASRTGNTEAFF.

This clonotype was seen at least ten times. V is TRBV7-2 and J is TRBJ2-2, with D tentatively TRBD2 (5 bases). The CDR3 length is 16 residues. V lost 3 bases and J 0 bases, leaving 11 bases between the germline ends. The V gene's germline CDR1 is SGHTA and CDR2 FQGNSA. The CDR3 DNA reads TGTGCCAGCAGCTTGGCGCGGGCGCCGAACACCGGGGAGCTGTTTTTT. It specifies CASSLARAPNTGELFF. The variable domain in full, with the rest retrieved from reference TRBV7-2 and TRBJ2-2, is GAGVSQSPSNKVTEKGKDVELRCDPISGHTALYWYRQSLGQGLEFLIYFQGNSAPDKSGLPSDRFSAERTGGSVSTLTIQRTQQEDSAVYLCASSLARAPNTGELFFGEGSRLTVL.

The chain joins TRBV18 to TRBJ1-4; no reliable D call. Per germline, CDR1 KGHSH and CDR2 LQKENI. The CDR3 has 17 residues. V was cut by 1 base and J by 0 bases, with 12 bases left in between. The CDR3 sequence: CASSPLPKGATNEKLFF. The CDR3 DNA sequence: TGTGCCAGCTCACCACTCCCTAAGGGTGCAACTAATGAAAAACTGTTTTTT.

This clonotype was observed a few times. CDR3 DNA sequence: TGTGCCAGCAGAAGAGCAAAACAGACAGGACAGGGCTTCAATCAGCCCCAGCATTTT. This gives the protein CASRRAKQTGQGFNQPQHF. The chain recombines TRBV2 with TRBJ1-5; TRBD1 agrees at 8 bases. Losses at the gene ends were 6 bases for V and 3 bases for J; bases not matched to a gene: 19. CDR1 and CDR2 (germline): SNHLY, FYNNEI. CDR3 size: 19 residues.

This clonotype is medium-sized in the sample. This chain links TRBV7-6 with TRBJ1-1, with TRBD1 as a possible D gene (5 bases). CDR1 is SGHVS and CDR2 is FNYEAQ in the germline V gene. The CDR3 runs 14 residues. V dropped 1 base and J dropped 6 bases, with 12 bases sitting between them. CDR3 sequence (DNA): TGTGCCAGCAGCTTAGGGGGCGGCATAGCTGAAGCTTTCTTT. Amino acids: CASSLGGGIAEAFF.

The chain recombines TRBV28 with TRBJ2-1, with D possibly being TRBD2 (6 bases). V dropped 6 bases and J dropped 2 bases, with 11 bases sitting between them. CDR1 and CDR2 from the germline V gene are MDHEN and SYDVKM. This CDR3 contains 14 residues. CDR3 sequence: CASSAEGAYNEQFF. CDR3 bases: TGTGCCAGCAGCGCGGAGGGAGCCTACAATGAGCAGTTCTTC.

This clonotype showed up just a few times. The V call is TRBV7-6, the J call TRBJ2-3, with TRBD1 matching 7 bases. The germline V gene has CDR1 SGHVS and CDR2 FNYEAQ. V gave up 1 base and J gave up 3 bases; unmatched junction bases: 4. The CDR3 is 15 residues long. The CDR3 DNA reads TGTGCCAGCAGCTTAGTGGGACAGCCAACAGATACGCAGTATTTT. Translated, it gives CASSLVGQPTDTQYF.

This clonotype was counted many times. The chain combines TRBV7-6 with TRBJ2-5; TRBD2 is a possible D gene (5 bases). This CDR3 contains 14 residues. Trimming pared 0 bases from V and 5 bases from J, leaving 10 bases between. The V gene's germline CDR1 is SGHVS and CDR2 FNYEAQ. The CDR3 here is CASSLAGVQETQYF. The CDR3 nucleotides read TGTGCCAGCAGCTTAGCGGGAGTGCAGGAGACCCAGTACTTC.

The V call is TRBV7-9, the J call TRBJ1-1, with D unclear. This CDR3 spans 14 amino acids. The germline V gene has CDR1 SEHNR and CDR2 FQNEAQ (reference sequence). Trimming stripped 0 bases from V and 2 bases from J, with 7 bases between. In DNA, the CDR3 is TGTGCCAGCAGCTTAGCGCTCATCAACACTGAAGCTTTCTTT. This encodes CASSLALINTEAFF.

The table lists this clonotype with a few counts. This chain joins TRBV29-1 and TRBJ1-2; tentatively, D is TRBD1 (5 bases). Germline CDR1 is SQVTM and CDR2 is ANQGSEA. The CDR3 loop spans 15 amino acids. Trimming took off 3 bases at V and 3 bases at J, with 17 bases between the two ends. The CDR3 sequence: CSVDARGGNDYGYTF. CDR3 coding DNA: TGCAGCGTTGATGCTCGTGGGGGGAACGACTATGGCTACACCTTC. Full variable domain (remainder filled in from reference TRBV29-1 and TRBJ1-2): SAVISQKPSRDICQRGTSLTIQCQVDSQVTMMFWYRQQPGQSLTLIATANQGSEATYESGFVIDKFPISRPNLTFSTLTVSNMSPEDSSIYLCSVDARGGNDYGYTFGSGTRLTVV.

Regarding this clonotype: A clone one base away is much larger, so this may be a read error. The J gene is TRBJ2-1, the V gene TRBV6-2 or TRBV6-3, with 10 nucleotides matching TRBD1. This CDR3 is 11 amino acids long. Germline loops: CDR1 MNHEY, CDR2 SVGEGT. The CDR3 here is CAGRRQGASFF. In DNA, the CDR3 is TGTGCCGGCAGACGACAGGGGGCTTCTTTCTTC.

The V call is TRBV29-1, the J call TRBJ2-7; weak D call: TRBD1 (5 bases). The V gene lost 7 bases and the J gene lost 7 bases, with 14 bases spanning the gap. CDR1 and CDR2 (germline): SQVTM, ANQGSEA. This CDR3 region has 11 residues. In DNA form, the CDR3 reads TGCAGCGCTAGTCAGGGTGGGGAGCAGTACGTC. Amino acids: CSASQGGEQYV.

This clonotype was picked up many times. V gene TRBV11-2 combines with J gene TRBJ1-1; TRBD1 matches at 8 bases. With 0 bases clipped from V and 1 base from J, the junction kept 1 base outside the gene matches. There are 15 residues in the CDR3. CDR1 and CDR2 from the germline V gene are SGHAT and FQNNGV. The CDR3 region is CASSLEGTGNTEAFF. In nucleotides, the CDR3 is TGTGCCAGCAGCTTAGAGGGGACAGGGAACACTGAAGCTTTCTTT.

Ten or more counts support this clonotype. V usage is TRBV12-3 or TRBV12-4 and J usage is TRBJ2-1; D is possibly TRBD1 (6 bases). This CDR3 spans 15 amino acids. With 5 bases removed from V and 4 bases from J, the gap between germline ends came to 15 bases. In DNA, the CDR3 is TGTGCCAGCAGTCAAGGGGACACCCTTTACAATGAGCAGTTCTTC. It yields the protein CASSQGDTLYNEQFF.

The J gene is TRBJ2-2, the V gene TRBV5-4, with D unclear. The CDR3 is 15 residues long. V was clipped by 2 bases and J by 4 bases, with 12 bases between them. CDR1 and CDR2 from the germline V gene are SGHNT and YYREEE (reference sequence). The CDR3 nucleotides read TGTGCCAGCAGCTTAGACTTGAAGGGCACCGGGGAGCTGTTTTTT. Its translation is CASSLDLKGTGELFF.

This clonotype was detected only a few times. The genes are TRBV11-2 and TRBJ1-1; D remains ambiguous. The CDR3 is made up of 15 amino acids. Trimming cost V 5 bases and J 5 bases, with 18 bases left between them. Germline loops: CDR1 SGHAT, CDR2 FQNNGV. The CDR3 DNA is TGTGCCAGCAGCCATGCCCAGATGGGGAGGACTGAAGCTTTCTTT. This translates into CASSHAQMGRTEAFF.